The clone carrying this T cell receptor (beta chain) appeared many times. As yet, its antigen is unknown. After CD4 positive bead selection, the CD4-negative fraction gave CD8 T cells. The data derive from a study of naive and memory T cell subsets. Germline V CDR1 and CDR2: MNHEY, SMNVEV (reference sequence). The germline V and J ends were trimmed by 5 bases and 0 bases, with 4 bases remaining between them. The CDR3 length is 12 residues. Notes on the study in general: Gini index rose across naive, CM, EM and EMRA in CD4 and CD8.

An equimolar mix of two oligonucleotides served as the beta constant-region primer for TRBC1 and TRBC2. One entry per CDR3 protein, called by TCRdb with MiXCR from the UMI-ligation and nested PCR reads. The sample lists 77,000 or so distinct CDR3 sequences; approximately 14% were seen once. The V gene is TRBV27, the J gene TRBJ2-5; D gene unclear. The clonotype originates from a human donor in good health. Sequences were obtained from central memory CD4+ T cells from blood. The CDR3 region is CASSAYQETQYF. The DNA of the CDR3 is TGTGCCAGCAGTGCTTACCAAGAGACCCAGTACTTC.